These T cell receptor beta chains were read from a single sample in a study of blood T cells in healthy people across ages. TCRdb called the 5' RACE reads again in MiXCR, with one record for every CDR3 protein. The sample contains hundreds of thousands of distinct CDR3 sequences, roughly 20% of which appear only once. The sequenced sample consisted of blood. These receptor sequences come from a man between 65 and 85 years old in good health. The CDR3 runs from the conserved cysteine through the conserved F or W. D genes are given only for firm matches. The listing skips clone size in some rows; elsewhere it reads once, few, many or a size class.

j_gene,abundance,v_gene,d_gene,CDR3nt,CDR3aa
TRBJ2-5,.,TRBV20-1,.,TGCAGTGCTAGAAGAGGGGGTAGCGGAGGCCGTTTCCAAGAGACCCAGTACTTC,CSARRGGSGGRFQETQYF
TRBJ2-1,few,TRBV19,.,TGTGCCAGTGGTTTGCTAGGCCGCTACAATGAGCAGTTCTTC,CASGLLGRYNEQFF
TRBJ2-7,few,TRBV5-1,.,TGCGCCAGCAGCTTGGGATCCGGGGGTGGGTACGAGCAGTACTTC,CASSLGSGGGYEQYF
TRBJ2-2,.,TRBV12-3/TRBV12-4,TRBD1,TGTGCCAGCACCCCGACAGGGGGCAGGACCGGGGAGCTGTTTTTT,CASTPTGGRTGELFF
TRBJ2-7,.,TRBV7-8,.,TGTGCCAGCAGCTCCTTGAATTTTGGGGAGCCCTACGAGCAGTACTTC,CASSSLNFGEPYEQYF
TRBJ2-1,many,TRBV3-1,TRBD2,TGTGCCAGCAGTACTAGCGGGAGGTACAATGAGCAGTTCTTC,CASSTSGRYNEQFF
TRBJ2-7,many,TRBV27,TRBD2,TGTGCCAGCAGTTTAAGTAGCGGGAGAGGGTACGAGCAGTACTTC,CASSLSSGRGYEQYF
TRBJ2-5,.,TRBV28,.,TGTGCCAGCAGTTTCCTCTTGGACCGGTGGTCGGAGACCCAGTACTTC,CASSFLLDRWSETQYF
TRBJ2-1,many,TRBV12-3/TRBV12-4,.,TGTGCCAGCCGGTCCGGGACTGAGCAGTTCTTC,CASRSGTEQFF
TRBJ2-1,.,TRBV24-1,TRBD1,TGTGCCACCAGTGATTTGAGGACAGGGGACAATGAGCAGTTCTTC,CATSDLRTGDNEQFF
TRBJ2-5,.,TRBV6-6,.,TGTGCCAGCAGTTACTCGGCTATCCAAGAGACCCAGTACTTC,CASSYSAIQETQYF
TRBJ2-1,.,TRBV24-1,.,TGTGCCACCAGTGATCTGGACCCGACCTACAATGAGCAGTTCTTC,CATSDLDPTYNEQFF
TRBJ1-2,.,TRBV20-1,.,TGCAGTGCTAGAGACATGGTTGGAGTTAGGGGCTACACCTTC,CSARDMVGVRGYTF
TRBJ2-2,.,TRBV24-1,TRBD1,TGTGCCACCAGTGACCCGGGACAGAGCACCGGGGAGCTGTTTTTT,CATSDPGQSTGELFF
TRBJ2-5,many,TRBV5-1,.,TGCGCCAGCAGTTTCACCGGCGAAGAGACCCAGTACTTC,CASSFTGEETQYF
TRBJ2-5,.,TRBV5-1,.,TGCGCCAGGATCTTACCGGGGGCTTCTAGAGGGGAACAAGAGACCCAGTACTTC,CARILPGASRGEQETQYF
TRBJ2-1,few,TRBV29-1,TRBD2,TGCAGCGTTGTGGGGACTAGCGGGAGTATATACAATGAGCAGTTCTTC,CSVVGTSGSIYNEQFF
TRBJ2-3,.,TRBV20-1,TRBD1,TGCGGTGCTAGAGCCCCGACAGGGGGCTACGATACGCAGTATTTT,CGARAPTGGYDTQYF
TRBJ2-7,many,TRBV19,.,TGTGCCAGTGGGGAGGCCTACGAGCAGTACTTC,CASGEAYEQYF
TRBJ2-5,few,TRBV29-1,.,TGCAGCGTTGATGTCGAAGAGACCCAGTACTTC,CSVDVEETQYF
TRBJ2-3,.,TRBV7-2,TRBD2,TGTGCCAGCAGCTTAGTTCGGGGACTAGCGAGCACAGATACGCAGTATTTT,CASSLVRGLASTDTQYF
TRBJ1-1,.,TRBV5-1,TRBD1,TGCGCCAGCAGCTTGAGGGGACAGGGTTTGACTGAAGCTCTCTTT,CASSLRGQGLTEALF
TRBJ1-6,.,TRBV7-8,.,TGTGCCAGCACCGGTATCGGGAGATCACCCCTCCACTTT,CASTGIGRSPLHF
TRBJ2-7,.,TRBV20-1,.,TGCAGTGCTAGAGATCCCCACAGACGCTACGAGCAGTACTTC,CSARDPHRRYEQYF
TRBJ2-7,few,TRBV20-1,.,TGCAGTGCCCATCCTCCTCCGTACGAGCAGTACTTC,CSAHPPPYEQYF
TRBJ2-5,.,TRBV6-6,.,TGTGCCAGCTACAGGTCGGGAGAGACCCAGTACTTC,CASYRSGETQYF
TRBJ2-1,.,TRBV3-1,.,TGTGCCAGCAGCCAAGATCTTGGGGGGTCGGTAAGGAATGAGCAGTTCTTC,CASSQDLGGSVRNEQFF
TRBJ1-1,.,TRBV20-1,.,TGCAGTGCTAGAGATTTCCAGGGGCGGGACACTGAAGCTTTCTTT,CSARDFQGRDTEAFF
TRBJ1-5,few,TRBV2,TRBD1,TGTGCCAGCAGCGAACAGGGGGCGGGCGGCAATCAGCCCCAGCATTTT,CASSEQGAGGNQPQHF
TRBJ2-5,.,TRBV20-1,TRBD2,TGCAGTGCTACGCGACTAGCGGGAGAGGTTTTTGAGACCCAGTACTTC,CSATRLAGEVFETQYF
TRBJ2-3,.,TRBV9,TRBD2,TGTGCCAGCTCCCAGGCTGCGGGAGGGGCAGATACGCAGTATTTT,CASSQAAGGADTQYF
TRBJ1-1,.,TRBV9,.,TGTGCCAGCAGCGTAGAGGTTAAGAACACTGAAGCTTTCTTT,CASSVEVKNTEAFF
TRBJ2-5,.,TRBV12-3/TRBV12-4,.,TGTGCCAGCAGCCCTGACAGGTGGGAGACCCAGTACTTC,CASSPDRWETQYF
TRBJ1-5,few,TRBV2,.,TGTGCCAGCAGTGAAGGCGGGGCCAATCAGCCCCAGCATTTT,CASSEGGANQPQHF
TRBJ2-7,.,TRBV20-1,.,TGCAGTGCGACCCTTCTGGAATCCTACGAGCAGTACTTC,CSATLLESYEQYF
TRBJ2-5,.,TRBV5-1,TRBD1,TGCGCCAGCTTTGGACAGGGAAAAGAGACCCAGTACTTC,CASFGQGKETQYF
TRBJ2-5,few,TRBV2,TRBD2,TGTGCCAGCACCGAGGGGCTAGCGGGAGGGGTGGAGACCCAGTACTTC,CASTEGLAGGVETQYF
TRBJ2-7,few,TRBV5-1,TRBD1,TGCGCCAGCAAAAGACAGGGGTTTCCCGAGCAGTACTTC,CASKRQGFPEQYF
TRBJ2-1,few,TRBV29-1,TRBD2,TGCAGCGCCAACGGGGCTAGCGGGGACAATGAGCAGTTCTTC,CSANGASGDNEQFF
TRBJ2-2,many,TRBV7-3,.,TGTGCCAGCTCACCAACGAACACCGGGGAGCTGTTTTTT,CASSPTNTGELFF
TRBJ1-6,few,TRBV2,TRBD1,TGTGCCAGCAGGGGACAGGGATTCTCCTATAATTCACCCCCCCACTTT,CASRGQGFSYNSPPHF
TRBJ2-1,many,TRBV5-5,TRBD2,TGTGCCAGCAGCGGCATGCGGGAGGGCCCCTACAATGAGCAGTTCTTC,CASSGMREGPYNEQFF
TRBJ2-5,few,TRBV19,.,TGTGCCAGTAGTACCGGGGGACAGACGTACCAAGAGACCCAGTACTTC,CASSTGGQTYQETQYF
TRBJ2-7,many,TRBV20-1,.,TGCAGTGCTAAACGAACCTACGAGCAGTACTTC,CSAKRTYEQYF
TRBJ2-2,few,TRBV20-1,TRBD2,TGCAGTGCTAGTTCTAGCGGGAACACCGGGGAGCTGTTTTTT,CSASSSGNTGELFF
TRBJ2-2,few,TRBV2,.,TGTGCCAGCAGGGAGAACACCGGGGAGCTGTTTTTT,CASRENTGELFF
TRBJ2-2,.,TRBV5-1,TRBD1,TGCGCCAGCAGAACTCAGGGGGACACCGGGGAGCTGTTTTTT,CASRTQGDTGELFF
TRBJ2-2,.,TRBV5-4,.,TGTGCCAGCAGCTTGGCCGGTCAGGGGTCGATCACCGGGGAGCTGTTTTTT,CASSLAGQGSITGELFF
TRBJ2-3,few,TRBV29-1,.,TGCAGCGTTGAAGGGTTTCCGACTAGTCCCCCAGATACGCAGTATTTT,CSVEGFPTSPPDTQYF
TRBJ1-2,.,TRBV2,TRBD1,TGTGCCAGCAGGGACAGGGGATCTGGCTACACCTTC,CASRDRGSGYTF
TRBJ2-3,.,TRBV6-2/TRBV6-3,TRBD2,TGTGCCAGCAGTTCCTCGTCTAGCGGGAGCGCATATACGCAGTATTTT,CASSSSSSGSAYTQYF
TRBJ1-1,.,TRBV20-1,TRBD1,TGCAGTGCTATAAAGGGGGCATGGAACACTGAAGCTTTCTTT,CSAIKGAWNTEAFF
TRBJ2-1,many,TRBV7-2,.,TGTGCCAGCAGCCTGGGACCAGGCTCCTACAATGAGCAGTTCTTC,CASSLGPGSYNEQFF
TRBJ2-4,few,TRBV4-1,TRBD1,TGCGCCAGCAGCCTTAGACCGGGACAGGGGAGAAACATTCAGTACTTC,CASSLRPGQGRNIQYF
TRBJ2-7,.,TRBV20-1,.,TGCAGTGCTAGAGACTACCTAGCGCCGACCTACGAGCAGTACTTC,CSARDYLAPTYEQYF